The rows below give T cell receptor beta chains drawn from one sample of a study of STAT5B mutations in CD4+ large granular lymphocyte leukemia. The method was immunoSEQ multiplex PCR; TCRdb's version includes in-frame clones alone and lacks a portion of them. The table lists more than 30,000 clones, 85% to 90% of them singletons. Sequencing was carried out using CD4+ T cells from blood buffy coats. The receptors derive from a human donor in good health. Both conserved end residues are part of each CDR3. A D gene is named only where the DNA matches it firmly. Expanded clones get a size class; other rows say once, few or many, or leave the size out.

v_call,d_call,j_call,clone_size,cdr3_length,cdr3_aa,cdr3_nt
TRBV28,NA,TRBJ1-4,once,15,CASSLLSRGNEKLFF,TGTGCCAGCAGTTTACTGAGCCGGGGGAATGAAAAACTGTTTTTT
TRBV30,NA,TRBJ2-7,NA,14,CAWRLTALSYEQYF,TGTGCCTGGAGGCTTACAGCTCTTTCCTACGAGCAGTACTTC
TRBV19,NA,TRBJ1-1,NA,13,CASSIQGSTEAFF,TGTGCCAGTAGTATACAGGGGAGCACTGAAGCTTTCTTT
TRBV6-5,TRBD2,TRBJ2-1,once,16,CASSYTGLAGAGEQFF,TGTGCCAGCAGTTACACCGGACTAGCGGGAGCGGGTGAGCAGTTCTTC
TRBV11-3,NA,TRBJ2-3,NA,16,CASSLGQGLGTDTQYF,TGTGCCAGCAGCTTAGGGCAGGGGTTGGGCACAGATACGCAGTATTTT
TRBV5-1,TRBD2,TRBJ2-2,NA,18,CASSRGLAGGPNTGELFF,TGCGCCAGCAGCAGGGGACTAGCGGGAGGGCCGAACACCGGGGAGCTGTTTTTT
TRBV5-1,NA,TRBJ2-5,NA,16,CASSLDRSGPEETQYF,TGCGCCAGCAGCTTGGATCGGTCAGGTCCGGAGGAGACCCAGTACTTC
TRBV29-1,NA,TRBJ2-3,NA,13,CSAPGFSTDTQYF,TGCAGCGCCCCGGGGTTCAGCACAGATACGCAGTATTTT
TRBV29-1,NA,TRBJ2-2,NA,11,CSSENTGELFF,TGCAGCTCAGAAAACACCGGGGAGCTGTTTTTT
TRBV4-1,TRBD1,TRBJ1-1,once,15,CASGRQGSRNTEAFF,TGCGCCAGCGGAAGACAGGGCAGTAGGAACACTGAAGCTTTCTTT
TRBV9,NA,TRBJ2-1,once,13,CASSPGLWDEQFF,TGTGCCAGCAGCCCGGGCCTATGGGATGAGCAGTTCTTC
TRBV19,TRBD1,TRBJ1-5,NA,14,CASSSTGGNQPQHF,TGTGCCAGTAGCTCGACAGGGGGCAATCAGCCCCAGCATTTT
TRBV19,NA,TRBJ2-1,NA,16,CASSIPLGSSSNEQFF,TGTGCCAGTAGTATTCCCTTGGGGAGTTCAAGCAATGAGCAGTTCTTC
TRBV21-1,NA,TRBJ1-2,once,15,CASFYGTVGHYGYTF,TGTGCCAGTTTTTACGGGACAGTAGGGCACTATGGCTACACCTTC
TRBV14,NA,TRBJ1-1,NA,14,CASSPGGLATEAFF,TGTGCCAGCAGCCCCGGGGGGCTGGCCACTGAAGCTTTCTTT
TRBV28,NA,TRBJ2-4,NA,16,CASSPGYRVVKNIQYF,TGTGCCAGCAGTCCGGGGTACAGGGTGGTCAAAAACATTCAGTACTTC
TRBV18,TRBD1,TRBJ2-7,NA,16,CASSPQGAVRAYEQYF,TGTGCCAGCTCACCTCAGGGGGCTGTGAGGGCCTACGAGCAGTACTTC
TRBV4-1,TRBD2,TRBJ2-2,NA,17,CASSHLGRGRGTGELFF,TGCGCCAGCAGCCATCTGGGGAGGGGCCGGGGAACCGGGGAGCTGTTTTTT
TRBV19,NA,TRBJ1-4,once,13,CASSGGANEKLFF,TGTGCCAGTAGTGGCGGGGCTAATGAAAAACTGTTTTTT